A single sample is the source of the 19 T cell receptor beta chains below, sequenced in a study of blood T cell repertoires in COVID-19. Data came from immunoSEQ multiplex PCR; TCRdb stores just in-frame clones and leaves some out. The sample shows about 48,000 clones, 80% to 90% of them seen only once. The sequenced sample consisted of peripheral blood. Receptor source: a woman of 80 years or more with acute or convalescent COVID-19.

The rearrangement links TRBV9 to TRBJ1-1; 8 nucleotides agree with TRBD1. This CDR3 contains 15 residues. Germline CDR1 SGDLS, CDR2 YYNGEE. V lost 4 bases to trimming and J lost 6 bases; unmatched junction nucleotides: 11. CDR3 coding DNA: TGTGCCAGCAGCCCCATCGTGGACAGGGACTCTGAAGCTTTCTTT. Encoded protein: CASSPIVDRDSEAFF.

V is TRBV6-1 and J is TRBJ1-3, with 10 bases identical to TRBD1. Trimming cost V 3 bases and J 4 bases; bases outside gene matches: 3. Looked up from germline, CDR1 is MNHNS and CDR2 is SASEGT. This CDR3 is built from 15 residues. CDR3 region: CASSDGQGEGNTIYF. DNA of the CDR3: TGTGCCAGCAGTGATGGACAGGGGGAGGGAAACACCATATATTTT.

The rearrangement links TRBV7-2 to TRBJ1-4, with TRBD1 identical over 11 bases. With V trimmed by 4 bases and J by 2 bases, 3 bases remained unmatched. Germline V gene lookup returns CDR1 SGHTA and CDR2 FQGNSA. This CDR3 has 16 residues. The CDR3 DNA is TGTGCCAGCAGCTCGGGACAGGGGGGGACTAATGAAAAACTGTTTTTT. As protein: CASSSGQGGTNEKLFF.

The chain employs TRBV19 and TRBJ1-5; 7 bases are a match to TRBD1. V lost 4 bases and J lost 7; bases outside the gene matches: 13. The CDR3 covers 16 residues. CDR1 is LNHDA, CDR2 SQIVND, per germline (reference sequence). CDR3 in DNA: TGTGCCAGTAGTACCCCCCCCGACAGGGTAAAACAGCCCCAGCATTTT. Translated: CASSTPPDRVKQPQHF.

The sample holds a few counts of this clone. V gene TRBV7-2 combines with J gene TRBJ2-1; TRBD2 matches at 7 bases. The CDR3 covers 16 residues. The junction had 9 bases not matched to a gene; V was cut back by 5 bases and J by 2 bases. Germline V gene sequence: CDR1 SGHTA, CDR2 FQGNSA. The CDR3 DNA reads TGTGCCAGCAGCATCATGGGGGGGAGCGCCTACAATGAGCAGTTCTTC. Translation: CASSIMGGSAYNEQFF.

The chain uses TRBV6-5 and TRBJ2-5, with a tentative D call TRBD2 (6 bases). There are 13 residues in the CDR3. CDR1 and CDR2 from the germline V gene are MNHEY and SVGAGI. V was trimmed by 6 bases and J by 2 bases, leaving 10 bases between them. This CDR3 is CASRWDFQETQYF. The CDR3 DNA is TGTGCCAGCAGATGGGACTTTCAAGAGACCCAGTACTTC.

The rearrangement joins TRBV2 to TRBJ2-3; 9 nucleotides agree with TRBD1. The CDR3 length is 15 residues. V trimming: 6 bases; J trimming: 6 bases; junction bases outside the gene matches: 10. The germline CDR1 and CDR2 sequences are SNHLY and FYNNEI. The CDR3 is CASRGLGTGSDTQYF. The CDR3 nucleotides read TGTGCCAGCAGGGGCCTTGGGACAGGGTCCGATACGCAGTATTTT.

The V and J genes are TRBV2 and TRBJ2-2; 8 bases fit TRBD1. CDR1 SNHLY and CDR2 FYNNEI come from the germline V gene. The CDR3 runs to 13 residues. Trimming removed 6 bases from V and 7 bases from J; junction bases left unmatched: 4. DNA of the CDR3: TGTGCCAGCAGCGACAGGGGTTTCGGGGAGCTGTTTTTT. Its protein is CASSDRGFGELFF. The variable domain in full, with the rest retrieved from reference TRBV2 and TRBJ2-2, is EPEVTQTPSHQVTQMGQEVILRCVPISNHLYFYWYRQILGQKVEFLVSFYNNEISEKSEIFDDQFSVERPDGSNFTLKIRSTKLEDSAMYFCASSDRGFGELFFGEGSRLTVL.

The chain combines TRBV2 with TRBJ2-1; 7 bases are shared with TRBD1. From germline, CDR1 is SNHLY and CDR2 FYNNEI. J gave up 4 bases and V 3 bases, and 6 bases lay outside the gene matches. The CDR3 runs 15 residues. The CDR3 DNA reads TGTGCCAGCAGTGATTTGATGGGACAGTACAATGAGCAGTTCTTC. The encoded protein is CASSDLMGQYNEQFF. Full variable domain (missing parts from reference TRBV2 and TRBJ2-1): EPEVTQTPSHQVTQMGQEVILRCVPISNHLYFYWYRQILGQKVEFLVSFYNNEISEKSEIFDDQFSVERPDGSNFTLKIRSTKLEDSAMYFCASSDLMGQYNEQFFGPGTRLTVL.

J is TRBJ2-7 and V is TRBV3-1 (or the pseudogene TRBV3-2); the D gene is possibly TRBD1 (6 bases). The V gene lost 4 bases and the J gene lost 4 bases, with 14 bases spanning the gap. The CDR3 extends over 14 amino acids. Germline CDR1 is LGHDT and CDR2 is YNNKEL (reference sequence). The CDR3 DNA follows: TGTGCCAGCAGCCCCAATGGGGGCGGATACGAGCAGTACTTC. Translating it yields CASSPNGGGYEQYF.

J is TRBJ1-2 and V is TRBV19; D not resolved. This CDR3 has 15 residues. The V end was cut by 3 bases, the J end by 0 bases, with 11 bases between. Germline CDR1 is LNHDA and CDR2 is SQIVND (reference sequence). As DNA, the CDR3 is TGTGCCAGTAGTATGGCGGTAGCAACTAACTATGGCTACACCTTC. Its protein product is CASSMAVATNYGYTF.

This sequence joins TRBV6-2 or TRBV6-3 and TRBJ2-5; either TRBD1 or TRBD2 may supply D (5 bases each). The germline gives CDR1 MNHEY, CDR2 SVGEGT. Trimming took off 6 bases at V and 0 bases at J, with 14 bases between the two ends. The length of the CDR3 is 15 residues. CDR3 region: CASSPGQTYQETQYF. CDR3 DNA sequence: TGTGCCAGCAGCCCGGGGCAGACGTACCAAGAGACCCAGTACTTC.

The CDR3, as DNA: TGTGCCAGCAGTGCGGCCCCGGCGGACTATGGCTACACCTTC. Amino acid sequence: CASSAAPADYGYTF. This sequence joins TRBV2 and TRBJ1-2, with unresolved D. V was trimmed by 4 bases and J by 3 bases, leaving 12 bases between them. Germline assignment: CDR1 SNHLY and CDR2 FYNNEI. This CDR3 has 14 residues.

In its sample, this clone was seen a few times. The rearrangement joins TRBV5-6 to TRBJ2-7, with 9 bases fitting TRBD2. The length of the CDR3 is 15 residues. Trimming at V came to 4 bases and at J to 4 bases, leaving 9 bases not matched to a gene. Germline lookup yields CDR1 SGHDT and CDR2 YYEEEE. This CDR3 reads CASSPAGGGGYEQYF. The CDR3 DNA is TGTGCCAGCAGCCCCGCAGGCGGGGGGGGATACGAGCAGTACTTC.

The rearrangement joins TRBV5-1 to TRBJ1-1; no reliable D call. The CDR3 contains 13 residues. V shed 0 bases and J shed 1 base, with 4 bases lying between them. Looked up from germline, CDR1 is SGHRS and CDR2 is YFSETQ. Written as DNA, the CDR3 is TGCGCCAGCAGCTTGGATCGGAACACTGAAGCTTTCTTT. Protein sequence: CASSLDRNTEAFF.

V gene TRBV6-5 combines with J gene TRBJ1-5; 8 nucleotides agree with TRBD1. With 5 bases clipped from V and 1 base from J, the junction kept 1 base outside the gene matches. The CDR3 consists of 14 residues. Germline assignment: CDR1 MNHEY and CDR2 SVGAGI. CDR3 bases: TGTGCCAGCAGTAGGGACAGGAGCAATCAGCCCCAGCATTTT. It specifies CASSRDRSNQPQHF.

The chain has TRBV5-1 and TRBJ2-2; D is ambiguous. V lost 0 bases, J lost 1 base, and 4 bases lay in between. This CDR3 is 14 amino acids long. CDR1 and CDR2 (germline): SGHRS, YFSETQ. CDR3 sequence: CASSLAGNTGELFF. In DNA form, the CDR3 reads TGCGCCAGCAGCTTGGCGGGGAACACCGGGGAGCTGTTTTTT.

V usage is TRBV30 and J usage is TRBJ2-1; 10 bases match TRBD1. The CDR3 has 13 amino acids. V trimming: 8 bases; J trimming: 7 bases; junction bases outside the gene matches: 8. Germline V gene lookup returns CDR1 GTSNPN and CDR2 SVGIG (reference sequence). For the CDR3, the DNA is TGTGCCGCCGGGACAGGGGCCACAAATGAGCAGTTCTTC. It translates to CAAGTGATNEQFF. Drawing the rest from reference TRBV30 and TRBJ2-1, the complete variable domain is SQTIHQWPATLVQPVGSPLSLECTVEGTSNPNLYWYRQAAGRGLQLLFYSVGIGQISSEVPQNLSASRPQDRQFILSSKKLLLSDSGFYLCAAGTGATNEQFFGPGTRLTVL.

The chain is built from TRBV6-1 and TRBJ2-7; D is possibly TRBD2 (5 bases). The CDR3 extends over 14 amino acids. V shed 1 base and J shed 3 bases, with 10 bases lying between them. Germline CDR1 is MNHNS and CDR2 is SASEGT. CDR3: CASSEVGAGYEQYF. The CDR3 DNA reads TGTGCCAGCAGTGAAGTGGGCGCGGGCTACGAGCAGTACTTC.